The next 28 T cell receptor beta chains were all read from a single sample in a study of cytomegalovirus exposure and HLA in healthy donors. The study ran its PCR with 60 Vbeta and 13 Jbeta primers. Assay: immunoSEQ multiplex PCR; the TCRdb copy retains only in-frame clones and omits some. This sample carries 95,000 to 130,000 clones, about 86% of them seen once, and the ten largest clones take roughly 3.9%. The specimen sequenced was PBMCs. Receptor source: a woman under 40 in good health and CMV-seronegative.

The J gene is TRBJ1-1, the V gene TRBV6-5; D is unresolved. The germline V gene encodes CDR1 MNHEY and CDR2 SVGAGI. The ends were cut back, 0 bases at V and 0 bases at J, with 8 bases in the middle. This CDR3 region has 15 residues. The CDR3 DNA sequence: TGTGCCAGCAGTTACTCGGCGGGCCTGAACACTGAAGCTTTCTTT. Translated: CASSYSAGLNTEAFF.

The chain employs TRBV6-1 and TRBJ1-1, with 9 bases lining up with TRBD1. After removal of 8 bases from V and 4 bases from J, the junction contained 5 bases not matched to a gene. From germline, CDR1 is MNHNS and CDR2 SASEGT. CDR3 length: 13 residues. The CDR3 here is CASGQGRATEAFF. The CDR3 coding sequence is TGTGCCAGCGGACAGGGGCGGGCCACTGAAGCTTTCTTT.

This clone was seen a handful of times. The V and J genes are TRBV6-1 and TRBJ1-2; D is unclear. Trimming cost V 6 bases and J 5 bases, with 10 bases left between them. CDR3 size: 12 residues. Germline V gene data show CDR1 as MNHNS and CDR2 as SASEGT. The CDR3 DNA reads as TGTGCCAGCAGACGCCCCGGGTATGGCTACACCTTC. It is translated as CASRRPGYGYTF.

The chain uses TRBV30 and TRBJ1-2; 7 nucleotides align to TRBD1. CDR3 length: 13 amino acids. V shed 0 bases, J shed 6 bases, and the junction held 4 bases outside the gene matches. Germline V gene sequence: CDR1 GTSNPN, CDR2 SVGIG (reference sequence). The CDR3 DNA reads as TGTGCCTGGAGTGTCGAGGGGGCCCATGGCTACACCTTC. This gives the protein CAWSVEGAHGYTF.

The chain recombines TRBV28 with TRBJ2-2, with D perhaps matching TRBD1 (6 bases). CDR3 length equals 16 residues. V was cut by 2 bases and J by 5 bases, with 15 bases left in between. Germline V gene lookup returns CDR1 MDHEN and CDR2 SYDVKM. DNA for the CDR3: TGTGCCAGCAGTTTAGGGTGGACAGCTATGACCGGGGAGCTGTTTTTT. Translated: CASSLGWTAMTGELFF.

The CDR3 loop is CASSMGTGGTDTQYF. The CDR3 region has the DNA TGTGCCAGTAGTATGGGGACAGGGGGGACAGATACGCAGTATTTT. This chain connects TRBV19 to TRBJ2-3; 11 positions match TRBD1. Germline lookup yields CDR1 LNHDA and CDR2 SQIVND (reference sequence). With 3 bases clipped from V and 3 bases from J, the junction kept 2 bases outside the gene matches. There are 15 residues in the CDR3.

The rearrangement links TRBV6-5 to TRBJ2-5; tentatively, D is TRBD2 (6 bases). The CDR3 runs to 16 residues. Trimming cost V 2 bases and J 4 bases, with 17 bases left between them. CDR1 and CDR2 from the germline V gene are MNHEY and SVGAGI. CDR3 coding DNA: TGTGCCAGCAGTTACGGCGGAGGGACGAGAGGAGAGACCCAGTACTTC. Translated: CASSYGGGTRGETQYF.

The genes are TRBV7-9 and TRBJ2-7, with D perhaps matching TRBD2 (6 bases). This CDR3 is 13 amino acids long. Germline CDR1 and CDR2: SEHNR and FQNEAQ (reference sequence). Deletions cut 4 bases from V and 7 bases from J, with 14 bases between. The DNA of the CDR3 is TGTGCCAGCAGCTCAATAGACCGGGAGGAGCAGTACTTC. Its protein is CASSSIDREEQYF.

The chain is built from TRBV6-6 and TRBJ1-4; 7 bases agree with TRBD1. V lost 5 bases and J lost 6; bases outside the gene matches: 9. CDR3 length equals 15 residues. Looked up from germline, CDR1 is MNHNY and CDR2 is SVGAGI (reference sequence). CDR3 amino acids: CASSPLGTADEKLFF. The CDR3 DNA is TGTGCCAGCAGTCCCCTAGGGACAGCGGATGAAAAACTGTTTTTT.

The J gene is TRBJ2-7, the V gene TRBV14; D may be TRBD2 (6 bases). Germline lookup yields CDR1 SGHDN and CDR2 FVKESK. Trimming cost V 0 bases and J 4 bases, with 10 bases left between them. The CDR3 extends over 14 amino acids. As DNA, the CDR3 is TGTGCCAGCAGCCAAGAAATTAGCGGATACGAGCAGTACTTC. As protein: CASSQEISGYEQYF.

This CDR3 is CASYRQGSYEQYF. CDR3 bases: TGTGCCAGCTATCGACAGGGGTCCTACGAGCAGTACTTC. This sequence joins TRBV5-4 and TRBJ2-5; 8 bases align to TRBD1. The J call could be wrong; TRBJ2-7 is a better fit for the DNA end. This CDR3 has 13 amino acids. Germline-derived CDR1 and CDR2 are SGHNT and YYREEE (reference sequence).

V gene TRBV2 combines with J gene TRBJ2-5; TRBD2 matches at 9 bases. CDR3 length: 14 residues. V trimming: 6 bases; J trimming: 7 bases; junction bases outside the gene matches: 9. The germline V gene has CDR1 SNHLY and CDR2 FYNNEI. Written as DNA, the CDR3 is TGTGCCAGCAGGGGGACTAGCCGCAACGGGACCCAGTACTTC. It is translated as CASRGTSRNGTQYF.

This clone came up a few times. CDR3 coding DNA: TGTGCCAGCAGTTCCCACAGGGGGTCGAACACTGAAGCTTTCTTT. It codes for CASSSHRGSNTEAFF. The chain combines TRBV28 with TRBJ1-1; TRBD1 agrees at 8 bases. V dropped 4 bases and J dropped 1; count of bases not matched to a gene: 5. CDR3 length equals 15 residues. Germline CDR1 is MDHEN and CDR2 is SYDVKM.

This clone was counted only a few times. CDR3 region: CASSLRWGGSYEQYF. The CDR3 region has the DNA TGTGCCAGCAGTCTAAGGTGGGGGGGATCCTACGAGCAGTACTTC. The J gene is TRBJ2-7, the V gene TRBV28; 7 bases are shared with TRBD2. Germline assignment: CDR1 MDHEN and CDR2 SYDVKM. This CDR3 has 15 amino acids. Unmatched junction bases numbered 8, after V lost 5 bases and J lost 1 base.

V gene TRBV14 combines with J gene TRBJ1-5; tentative D call: TRBD1 (5 bases). The CDR3 has 12 residues. CDR1 SGHDN and CDR2 FVKESK come from the germline V gene. V was pared by 4 bases and J by 9 bases, with 10 bases between. The DNA of the CDR3 is TGTGCCAGCAGCCTACCCCAGGGGCCCCAGCATTTT. This encodes CASSLPQGPQHF.

This clone has a handful of counts. This chain uses TRBV5-1 with TRBJ2-2; D may be TRBD1 (5 bases). The V and J ends lost 7 bases and 2 bases respectively, with 18 bases between them. In germline, CDR1 is SGHRS, CDR2 YFSETQ. The CDR3 is made up of 16 amino acids. In DNA form, the CDR3 reads TGCGCCAGCGCCAACCTAGGGGCGGACAACACCGGGGAGCTGTTTTTT. This translates into CASANLGADNTGELFF.

The rearrangement joins TRBV7-2 to TRBJ2-1, with a possible D match to TRBD2 (6 bases). The CDR3 contains 15 residues. Trimming removed 7 bases from V and 0 bases from J, with 13 bases in between. Per germline, CDR1 SGHTA and CDR2 FQGNSA. CDR3 amino acids: CASTGSLSSYNEQFF. The CDR3 region has the DNA TGTGCCAGCACCGGGAGCCTTAGCTCCTACAATGAGCAGTTCTTC.

The V gene is TRBV5-1, the J gene TRBJ1-3; 8 positions agree with TRBD1. Unmatched junction bases numbered 7, after V lost 4 bases and J lost 4 bases. Germline CDR1 SGHRS, CDR2 YFSETQ. This CDR3 region has 15 residues. DNA of the CDR3: TGCGCCAGCAGCCGCGGGACAGGATCCGGAAACACCATATATTTT. Translating gives CASSRGTGSGNTIYF.

This sequence joins TRBV5-1 and TRBJ2-3; 7 positions match TRBD2. Looked up from germline, CDR1 is SGHRS and CDR2 is YFSETQ. CDR3 size: 15 residues. J was trimmed by 3 bases and V by 7 bases; bases with no gene match: 11. The CDR3 protein is CASAYMAGETDTQYF. DNA of the CDR3: TGCGCCAGCGCCTATATGGCGGGAGAAACAGATACGCAGTATTTT.

The J gene is TRBJ2-7, the V gene TRBV7-3, with TRBD2 matching 11 bases. Unmatched junction bases numbered 7, after V lost 3 bases and J lost 6 bases. The germline CDR1 and CDR2 sequences are SGHTA and FQGTGA. CDR3 length equals 15 residues. Here the CDR3 reads CASSLVLAGVREQYF. The DNA of the CDR3 is TGTGCCAGCAGCTTGGTACTAGCGGGAGTTCGCGAGCAGTACTTC.

This rearrangement joins TRBV5-4 to TRBJ2-1; 8 bases line up with TRBD2. Looked up from germline, CDR1 is SGHNT and CDR2 is YYREEE (reference sequence). V was pared by 1 base and J by 0 bases, with 6 bases of the junction left unmatched. The CDR3 extends over 17 amino acids. The CDR3, as DNA: TGTGCCAGCAGCTTGACCGGGAGGGCCAGCTCCTACAATGAGCAGTTCTTC. Translating it yields CASSLTGRASSYNEQFF. Complete variable domain (other parts from reference TRBV5-4 and TRBJ2-1): ETGVTQSPTHLIKTRGQQVTLRCSSQSGHNTVSWYQQALGQGPQFIFQYYREEENGRGNFPPRFSGLQFPNYSSELNVNALELDDSALYLCASSLTGRASSYNEQFFGPGTRLTVL.

The chain has TRBV6-1 and TRBJ1-1, with D unclear. The germline gives CDR1 MNHNS, CDR2 SASEGT. The CDR3 length is 12 residues. V was pared by 3 bases and J by 7 bases, with 9 bases between. CDR3 nucleotide sequence: TGTGCCAGCAGTGAGTATATTAGTGAAGCTTTCTTT. It translates to CASSEYISEAFF.

The chain carries TRBV11-2 and TRBJ2-3; no firm D call. The germline V and J ends were trimmed by 2 bases and 2 bases, with 5 bases remaining between them. This CDR3 has 13 residues. Germline V gene lookup returns CDR1 SGHAT and CDR2 FQNNGV. The CDR3 loop reads CASSLFITDTQYF. The CDR3 nucleotides read TGTGCCAGCAGCTTATTTATCACAGATACGCAGTATTTT.

The chain uses TRBV11-2 and TRBJ1-2; perhaps TRBD1 as D (6 bases). The CDR3 covers 13 residues. Trimming took off 6 bases at V and 6 bases at J, with 14 bases between the two ends. CDR1 is SGHAT, CDR2 FQNNGV, per germline. The CDR3: CASSPAGGDGYTF. In nucleotides, the CDR3 is TGTGCCAGCAGTCCTGCGGGGGGCGATGGCTACACCTTC. The full variable domain, with the rest looked up from reference TRBV11-2 and TRBJ1-2, is EAGVAQSPRYKIIEKRQSVAFWCNPISGHATLYWYQQILGQGPKLLIQFQNNGVVDDSQLPKDRFSAERLKGVDSTLKIQPAKLEDSAVYLCASSPAGGDGYTFGSGTRLTVV.

This clone came up a few times. The V gene is TRBV5-1, the J gene TRBJ2-5, with 9 bases aligning to TRBD1. J was trimmed by 5 bases and V by 5 bases; bases with no gene match: 7. The CDR3 covers 14 residues. CDR1 is SGHRS, CDR2 YFSETQ, per germline. CDR3 region: CASRSGTGRETQYF. The CDR3 coding sequence is TGCGCCAGCAGGTCCGGGACAGGGAGGGAGACCCAGTACTTC.

V usage is TRBV19 and J usage is TRBJ2-3; TRBD2 aligns across 11 bases. With V trimmed by 7 bases and J by 2 bases, 8 bases remained unmatched. The V gene's germline CDR1 is LNHDA and CDR2 SQIVND (reference sequence). The CDR3 totals 16 residues. The CDR3 DNA reads as TGTGCCAGTACTAAAGGGACTAGCGGAGCCACAGATACGCAGTATTTT. Its protein product is CASTKGTSGATDTQYF.

On this clone itself: This specimen includes other DNA sequences encoding the same CDR3. The chain recombines TRBV6-5 with TRBJ2-7; TRBD1 matches at 8 bases. The CDR3 contains 13 residues. The germline gives CDR1 MNHEY, CDR2 SVGAGI. The trim removed 6 bases at V and 3 bases at J, leaving 4 bases unmatched. The CDR3 protein is CASSRDRGYEQYF. The CDR3 DNA reads TGTGCCAGCAGCCGAGACAGGGGCTACGAGCAGTACTTC.

V gene TRBV6-1 combines with J gene TRBJ2-7; 10 nucleotides line up with TRBD1. Looked up from germline, CDR1 is MNHNS and CDR2 is SASEGT. The CDR3 has 14 amino acids. The junction had 6 bases not matched to a gene; V was cut back by 5 bases and J by 5 bases. The CDR3 reads CASSRTGGDDEQYF. DNA of the CDR3: TGTGCCAGCAGTAGGACAGGGGGGGACGACGAGCAGTACTTC.